A selection of T cell receptor beta chains follows, all from one sample in a study of T cell responses to AZD1222 COVID-19 vaccine. Generated by immunoSEQ multiplex PCR, the TCRdb table keeps only in-frame clones and is missing some. Altogether over 75,000 clones are present, around 85% being singletons, with the ten largest covering around a tenth. Sequencing was performed on peripheral blood, taken 28 days after the second AZD1222 dose. The receptors derive from an adult who received the AZD1222 COVID-19 vaccine. Both conserved end residues are part of each CDR3. The D gene is left open where the match is weak. Size is stated for part of the rows, as once, few or many counts, or as a class when the clone is expanded.

D | J | V | size | CDR3 | DNA
TRBD2 | TRBJ2-1 | TRBV5-4 | NA | CASSLAAGGNEQFF | TGTGCCAGCAGCTTAGCAGCGGGGGGCAATGAGCAGTTCTTC
TRBD2 | TRBJ2-3 | TRBV6-6 | NA | CASSSMGSGGADTQYF | TGTGCCAGCAGCTCAATGGGGAGCGGGGGGGCAGATACGCAGTATTTT
NA | TRBJ1-2 | TRBV7-9 | NA | CASSLGDYGYTF | TGTGCCAGCAGCTTAGGTGACTATGGCTACACCTTC
NA | TRBJ1-3 | TRBV4-1 | once | CASSPPGRQKGNTIYF | TGCGCCAGCAGTCCTCCGGGGCGACAGAAGGGAAACACCATATATTTT
NA | TRBJ2-2 | TRBV5-8 | NA | CASTNGYAGELFF | TGTGCCAGCACTAATGGTTACGCCGGGGAGCTGTTTTTT
NA | TRBJ2-2 | TRBV4-3 | NA | CASSQEISGTGTGELFF | TGCGCCAGCAGCCAAGAAATATCAGGTACCGGCACCGGGGAGCTGTTTTTT
TRBD1 | TRBJ2-1 | TRBV6-4 | NA | CASSGGTEGEQFF | TGTGCCAGCAGTGGAGGGACAGAGGGTGAGCAGTTCTTC
TRBD1 | TRBJ1-2 | TRBV6-2/TRBV6-3 | NA | CASSRTGVNYGYTF | TGTGCCAGCAGCCGGACAGGAGTTAACTATGGCTACACCTTC
NA | TRBJ2-3 | TRBV6-5 | NA | CASRYPGTDTQYF | TGTGCCAGCAGGTACCCGGGCACAGATACGCAGTATTTT
NA | TRBJ1-2 | TRBV28 | once | CASSSGMINYGYTF | TGTGCCAGCAGTTCAGGGATGATTAACTATGGCTACACCTTC
TRBD1 | TRBJ2-7 | TRBV24-1 | NA | CATYQPGQGAEEQYF | TGTGCCACCTATCAACCGGGACAGGGGGCGGAAGAGCAGTACTTC
TRBD1 | TRBJ2-3 | TRBV7-2 | NA | CASSFGTGDFTDTQYF | TGTGCCAGCAGCTTCGGGACAGGGGATTTCACAGATACGCAGTATTTT
NA | TRBJ1-6 | TRBV29-1 | NA | CSVRTGIDNSPLHF | TGCAGCGTTAGGACGGGAATAGATAATTCACCCCTCCACTTT
NA | TRBJ1-5 | TRBV9 | NA | CASSVGEGEINQPQHF | TGTGCCAGCAGCGTAGGAGAGGGAGAAATCAATCAGCCCCAGCATTTT
NA | TRBJ2-7 | TRBV18 | NA | CASSGGRAVSEQYF | TGTGCCAGCTCAGGGGGTAGGGCAGTCAGCGAGCAGTACTTC
NA | TRBJ1-2 | TRBV25-1 | NA | CASSESVGGSYGYTF | TGTGCCAGCAGTGAATCGGTAGGGGGAAGCTATGGCTACACCTTC